The TCR beta chain described here comes from a study of shared clonotypes between healthy human individuals. Profiling relied on immunoSEQ multiplex PCR, and the TCRdb table lists in-frame clones only, not all of them. This table holds over 950,000 clones, roughly 80% found once. CDR1 and CDR2 from the germline V gene are MDHEN and SYDVKM. CDR3 length: 14 residues. V was cut by 6 bases and J by 8 bases, with 16 bases left in between. Study results and caveats: Sorted-subset samples were not fully sequenced, rarefaction indicated. Sharing across several donors was seen in about 5% of naive CD4 clonotypes. Among non-shared clonotypes, generation probabilities were lower than among those shared by all four donors. Owing to a small donor count, the genetic and exposure-history diversity represented was limited.

Points on this clone: No antigen is known for it.

This rearrangement joins TRBV28 to TRBJ1-4; tentatively, D is TRBD1 (6 bases). Sequencing used memory CD4+ T cells from PBMCs. As to subset: CD45RA-negative fraction. The clonotype was recovered from a man younger than 35 in good health. Some clones in this sample may be carry-over from other donors' samples. In nucleotides, the CDR3 is TGTGCCAGCAGCCTAGGGGGGGCGCGGGAAAAACTGTTTTTT. Its translation is CASSLGGAREKLFF.